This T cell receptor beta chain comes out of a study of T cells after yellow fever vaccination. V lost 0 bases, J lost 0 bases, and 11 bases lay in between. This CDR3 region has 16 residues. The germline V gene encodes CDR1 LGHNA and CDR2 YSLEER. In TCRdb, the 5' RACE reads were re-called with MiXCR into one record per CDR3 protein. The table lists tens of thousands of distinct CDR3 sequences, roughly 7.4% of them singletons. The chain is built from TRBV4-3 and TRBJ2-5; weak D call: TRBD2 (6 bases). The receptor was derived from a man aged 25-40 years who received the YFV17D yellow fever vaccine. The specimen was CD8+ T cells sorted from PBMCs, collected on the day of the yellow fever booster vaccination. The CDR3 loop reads CASSQDHGGYQETQYF. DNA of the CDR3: TGCGCCAGCAGCCAAGATCACGGGGGTTACCAAGAGACCCAGTACTTC.